Below are 4 T cell receptor beta chains sequenced from a single sample in a study of response to subunit inactivated influenza vaccine. MiXCR, run by TCRdb on the RT-PCR reads, gives a single entry per CDR3 protein. This sample has fewer than 550,000 distinct CDR3 sequences, with less than 30% found just once. The sequencing used CD4+ T cells sorted from PBMCs, collected more than 4 days after vaccination. The source of these receptors is a man aged 45 to 65 who received an inactivated influenza vaccine.

For the CDR3, the DNA is TGTGCCAGCAGCCAGAATAGCGGGGGGCAGACAGATACGCAGTATTTT. Amino acid sequence: CASSQNSGGQTDTQYF. This chain uses TRBV11-2 with TRBJ2-3; 10 bases are shared with TRBD2. The CDR3 contains 16 residues. Germline-derived CDR1 and CDR2 are SGHAT and FQNNGV. Unmatched junction bases numbered 8, after V lost 5 bases and J lost 3 bases.

This clonotype has just a few counts. The chain couples TRBV28 to TRBJ1-2; D is possibly TRBD1 (5 bases). The CDR3 loop spans 13 amino acids. Germline CDR1 and CDR2: MDHEN and SYDVKM. V lost 6 bases to trimming and J lost 4 bases, with 12 bases between them. The CDR3 coding sequence is TGTGCCAGCAGAGCCCGGGACGGCTATGGCTACACCTTC. It yields the protein CASRARDGYGYTF.

The chain recombines TRBV7-8 with TRBJ2-5; 11 nucleotides align to TRBD1. Germline trimming cut 5 bases from V and 2 bases from J; bases unmatched to any gene: 13. Germline loops: CDR1 SGHVS, CDR2 FQNEAQ. CDR3 length equals 18 residues. CDR3 amino acids: CASSPWGPGTGGQETQYF. DNA for the CDR3: TGTGCCAGCAGCCCCTGGGGCCCCGGGACAGGGGGACAAGAGACCCAGTACTTC.

This chain uses TRBV10-3 with TRBJ2-2, with 10 bases identical to TRBD1. From germline, CDR1 is ENHRY and CDR2 SYGVKD. CDR3 length: 14 amino acids. With V trimmed by 7 bases and J by 7 bases, 6 bases remained unmatched. The CDR3 loop reads CAIKGQGTIGELFF. As DNA, the CDR3 is TGTGCCATCAAGGGACAGGGGACCATCGGGGAGCTGTTTTTT.